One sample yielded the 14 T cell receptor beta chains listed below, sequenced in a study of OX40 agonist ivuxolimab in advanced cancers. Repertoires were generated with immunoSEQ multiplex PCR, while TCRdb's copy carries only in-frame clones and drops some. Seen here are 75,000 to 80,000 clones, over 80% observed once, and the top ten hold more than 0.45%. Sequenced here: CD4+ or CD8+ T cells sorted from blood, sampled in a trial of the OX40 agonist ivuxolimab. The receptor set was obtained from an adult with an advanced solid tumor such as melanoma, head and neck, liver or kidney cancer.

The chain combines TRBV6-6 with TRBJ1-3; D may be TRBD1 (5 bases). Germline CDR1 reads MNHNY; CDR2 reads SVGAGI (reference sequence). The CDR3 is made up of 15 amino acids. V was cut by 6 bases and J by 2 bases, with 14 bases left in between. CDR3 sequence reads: CASRTGQGPGNTIYF. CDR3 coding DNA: TGTGCCAGCAGGACGGGGCAGGGACCTGGAAACACCATATATTTT.

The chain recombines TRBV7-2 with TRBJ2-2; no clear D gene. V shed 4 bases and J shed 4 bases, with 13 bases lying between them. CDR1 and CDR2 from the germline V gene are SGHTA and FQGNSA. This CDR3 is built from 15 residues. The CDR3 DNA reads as TGTGCCAGCAGCTCCCTGTCGACCCGCACCGGGGAGCTGTTTTTT. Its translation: CASSSLSTRTGELFF.

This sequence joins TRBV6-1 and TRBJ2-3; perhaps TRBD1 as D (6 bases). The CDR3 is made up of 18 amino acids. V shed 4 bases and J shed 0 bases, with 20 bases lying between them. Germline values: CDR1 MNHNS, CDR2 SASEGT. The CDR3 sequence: CASSVRGLAVTSTDTQYF. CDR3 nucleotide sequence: TGTGCCAGCAGTGTCAGGGGTCTCGCCGTAACTAGCACAGATACGCAGTATTTT.

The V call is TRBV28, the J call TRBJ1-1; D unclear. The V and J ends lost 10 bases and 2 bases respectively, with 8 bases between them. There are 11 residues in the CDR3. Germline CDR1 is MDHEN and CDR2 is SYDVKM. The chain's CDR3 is CATYHNTEAFF. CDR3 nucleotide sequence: TGTGCCACCTACCACAACACTGAAGCTTTCTTT.

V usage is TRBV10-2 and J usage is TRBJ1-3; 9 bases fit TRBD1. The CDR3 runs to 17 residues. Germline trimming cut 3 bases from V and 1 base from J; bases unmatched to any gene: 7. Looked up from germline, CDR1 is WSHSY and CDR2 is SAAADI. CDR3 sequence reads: CASSDPPGTGSGNTIYF. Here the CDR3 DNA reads TGCGCCAGCAGTGACCCCCCCGGGACAGGGTCTGGAAACACCATATATTTT.

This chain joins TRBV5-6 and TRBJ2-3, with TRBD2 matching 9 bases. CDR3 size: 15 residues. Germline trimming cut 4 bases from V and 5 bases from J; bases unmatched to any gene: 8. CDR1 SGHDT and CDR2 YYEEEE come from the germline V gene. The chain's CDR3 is CASSPRTSVKDTQYF. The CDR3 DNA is TGTGCCAGCAGCCCTCGGACTAGCGTGAAAGATACGCAGTATTTT.

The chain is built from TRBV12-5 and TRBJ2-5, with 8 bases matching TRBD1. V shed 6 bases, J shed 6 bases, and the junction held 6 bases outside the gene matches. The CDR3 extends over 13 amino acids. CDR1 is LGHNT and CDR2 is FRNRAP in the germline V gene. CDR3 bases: TGTGCTAGTGGATTCGACAGGGGTCAGACCCAGTACTTC. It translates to CASGFDRGQTQYF.

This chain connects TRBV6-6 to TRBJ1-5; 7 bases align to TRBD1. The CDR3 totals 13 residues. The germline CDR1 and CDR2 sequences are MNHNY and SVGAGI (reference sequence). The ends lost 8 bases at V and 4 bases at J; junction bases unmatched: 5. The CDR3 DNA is TGTGCCAGCCGGGACAGAGAAAATCAGCCCCAGCATTTT. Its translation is CASRDRENQPQHF.

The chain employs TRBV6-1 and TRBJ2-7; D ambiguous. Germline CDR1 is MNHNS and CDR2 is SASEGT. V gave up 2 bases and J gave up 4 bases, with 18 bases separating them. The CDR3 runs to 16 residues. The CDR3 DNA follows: TGTGCCAGCAGTGAATGGGAACCCAACCTTTTTTACGAGCAGTACTTC. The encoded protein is CASSEWEPNLFYEQYF.

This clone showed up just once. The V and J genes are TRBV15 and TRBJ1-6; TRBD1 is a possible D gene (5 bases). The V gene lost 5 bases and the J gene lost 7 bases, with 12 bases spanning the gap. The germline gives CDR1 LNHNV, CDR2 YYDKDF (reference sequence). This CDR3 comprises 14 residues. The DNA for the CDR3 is TGTGCCACCAGCCGCCAGGGATCGAATTCACCCCTCCACTTT. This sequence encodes CATSRQGSNSPLHF.

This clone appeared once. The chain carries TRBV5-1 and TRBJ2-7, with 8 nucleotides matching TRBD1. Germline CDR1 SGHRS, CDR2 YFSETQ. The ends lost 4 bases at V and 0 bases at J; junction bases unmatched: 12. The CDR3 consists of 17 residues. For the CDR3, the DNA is TGCGCCAGCAGCAATAGCCTCAGGGGGCGGAGCTCCTACGAGCAGTACTTC. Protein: CASSNSLRGRSSYEQYF.

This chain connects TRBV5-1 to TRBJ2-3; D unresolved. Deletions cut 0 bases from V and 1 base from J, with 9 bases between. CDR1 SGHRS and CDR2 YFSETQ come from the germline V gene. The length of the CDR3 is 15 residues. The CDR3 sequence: CASSLEASGTDTQYF. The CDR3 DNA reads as TGCGCCAGCAGCTTGGAAGCCTCGGGCACAGATACGCAGTATTTT. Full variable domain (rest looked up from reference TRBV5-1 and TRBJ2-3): KAGVTQTPRYLIKTRGQQVTLSCSPISGHRSVSWYQQTPGQGLQFLFEYFSETQRNKGNFPGRFSGRQFSNSRSEMNVSTLELGDSALYLCASSLEASGTDTQYFGPGTRLTVL.

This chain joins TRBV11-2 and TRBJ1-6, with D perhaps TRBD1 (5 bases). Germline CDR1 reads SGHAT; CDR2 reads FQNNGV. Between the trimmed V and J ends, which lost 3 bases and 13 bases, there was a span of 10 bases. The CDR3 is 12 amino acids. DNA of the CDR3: TGTGCCAGCAGCTTGGGGCGGGGGCCCCTCCACTTT. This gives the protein CASSLGRGPLHF. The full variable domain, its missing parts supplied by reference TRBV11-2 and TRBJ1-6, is EAGVAQSPRYKIIEKRQSVAFWCNPISGHATLYWYQQILGQGPKLLIQFQNNGVVDDSQLPKDRFSAERLKGVDSTLKIQPAKLEDSAVYLCASSLGRGPLHFGNGTRLTVT.

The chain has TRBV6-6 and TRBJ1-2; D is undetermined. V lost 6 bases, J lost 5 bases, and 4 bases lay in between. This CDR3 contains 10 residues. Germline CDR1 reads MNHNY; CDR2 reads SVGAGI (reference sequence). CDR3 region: CASRAYGYTF. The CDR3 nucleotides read TGTGCCAGCAGGGCTTATGGCTACACCTTC.